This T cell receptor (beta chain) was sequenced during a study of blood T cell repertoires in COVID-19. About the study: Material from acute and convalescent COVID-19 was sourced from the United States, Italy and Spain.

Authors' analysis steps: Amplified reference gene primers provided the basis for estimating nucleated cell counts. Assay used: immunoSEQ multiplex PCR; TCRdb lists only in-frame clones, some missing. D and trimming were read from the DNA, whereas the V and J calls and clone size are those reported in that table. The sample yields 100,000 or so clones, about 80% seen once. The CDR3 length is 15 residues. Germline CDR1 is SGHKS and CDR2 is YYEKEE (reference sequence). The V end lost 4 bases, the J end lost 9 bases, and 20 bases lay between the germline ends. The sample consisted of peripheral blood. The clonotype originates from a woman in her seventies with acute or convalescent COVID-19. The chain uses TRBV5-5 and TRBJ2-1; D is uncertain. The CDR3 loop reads CASSPEAVVPGEQFF. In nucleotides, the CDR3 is TGTGCCAGCAGCCCCGAGGCAGTCGTCCCCGGTGAGCAGTTCTTC.